This entry lists 24 T cell receptor beta chains sequenced from one sample in a study of cytotoxic CD8 clonotypes in ibrutinib-treated CLL. Data came from immunoSEQ multiplex PCR; TCRdb stores just in-frame clones and leaves some out. The repertoire holds 330,000 or so clones, with 67% as singletons. The specimen comprised PBMCs, sampled after 36 months of ibrutinib treatment. These receptors all come from a human donor with chronic lymphocytic leukemia.

The chain employs TRBV5-1 and TRBJ2-1; D possibly uses TRBD1 or TRBD2 (5 bases each). V lost 4 bases, J lost 5 bases, and 16 bases lay in between. CDR1 and CDR2 from the germline V gene are SGHRS and YFSETQ. This CDR3 region has 15 residues. CDR3 nucleotide sequence: TGCGCCAGCAGCCCGGTCAGGGTGCGGGACAATGAGCAGTTCTTC. Protein product: CASSPVRVRDNEQFF.

The chain combines TRBV5-1 with TRBJ2-5, with D unclear. The length of the CDR3 is 13 residues. Trimming took 2 bases from V and 2 from J, leaving 7 bases between them. Germline V gene data show CDR1 as SGHRS and CDR2 as YFSETQ. The DNA for the CDR3 is TGCGCCAGCAGCTTCAACTGGCAAGAGACCCAGTACTTC. Translating gives CASSFNWQETQYF.

This clone was detected only a few times. The chain employs TRBV4-1 and TRBJ2-7; D is unresolved. V lost 0 bases to trimming and J lost 4 bases, with 7 bases between them. Germline V CDR1 and CDR2: MGHRA, YSYEKL. This CDR3 comprises 13 residues. CDR3 loop: CASSQEVAYEQYF. In nucleotides, the CDR3 is TGCGCCAGCAGCCAAGAGGTGGCTTACGAGCAGTACTTC.

The rearrangement joins TRBV9 to TRBJ2-5; 8 bases are a match to TRBD2. Germline V lookup: CDR1 SGDLS, CDR2 YYNGEE. V lost 0 bases to trimming and J lost 5 bases; unmatched junction nucleotides: 18. The CDR3 has 19 residues. Written as DNA, the CDR3 is TGTGCCAGCAGCGTAGACCCTGGGTTTAGCCGGGAGGGCCGGGAGACCCAGTACTTC. Amino acid sequence: CASSVDPGFSREGRETQYF.

V and J are TRBV7-9 and TRBJ2-1, with 12 bases that match TRBD2. The CDR3 is 15 residues long. V shed 6 bases and J 6 bases; nucleotides not matched to a gene: 6. Germline lookup yields CDR1 SEHNR and CDR2 FQNEAQ (reference sequence). For the CDR3, the DNA is TGTGCCAGCAGTCTAGCGGGAGGGCCTCCCAATGAGCAGTTCTTC. It encodes CASSLAGGPPNEQFF.

In this sample, this clone turned up a few times. This sequence joins TRBV9 and TRBJ2-1, with D possibly being TRBD1 or TRBD2 (5 bases each). The V end was cut by 0 bases, the J end by 8 bases, with 15 bases between. CDR1 SGDLS and CDR2 YYNGEE come from the germline V gene. The CDR3 is made up of 15 amino acids. The CDR3, as DNA: TGTGCCAGCAGCGTAGAGCCCAGAGGGGTTGATGAGCAGTTCTTC. This sequence encodes CASSVEPRGVDEQFF.

Comments on this clone: Distinct nucleotide sequences in the sample also encode this CDR3. The chain joins TRBV7-9 to TRBJ2-7; TRBD1 matches at 8 bases. J gave up 4 bases and V 5 bases, and 7 bases lay outside the gene matches. The length of the CDR3 is 14 residues. From germline, CDR1 is SEHNR and CDR2 FQNEAQ (reference sequence). In DNA, the CDR3 is TGTGCCAGCAGCCCGGGGACAGGATGGTACGAGCAGTACTTC. Amino acid sequence: CASSPGTGWYEQYF.

This chain uses TRBV4-1 with TRBJ2-1; D is uncertain. The V and J ends lost 3 bases and 4 bases respectively, with 7 bases between them. Germline-derived CDR1 and CDR2 are MGHRA and YSYEKL. There are 13 residues in the CDR3. The DNA of the CDR3 is TGCGCCAGCAGCCAGAGAGGTTACAATGAGCAGTTCTTC. Amino acid sequence: CASSQRGYNEQFF.

This clone was picked up a small number of times. The chain couples TRBV5-5 to TRBJ1-2; no firm D call. The V gene lost 6 bases and the J gene lost 3 bases, with 12 bases spanning the gap. CDR3 length: 13 residues. CDR1 is SGHKS and CDR2 is YYEKEE in the germline V gene (reference sequence). CDR3 nucleotides: TGTGCCAGCACGGACGGTAGTTACTATGGCTACACCTTC. Translated, it gives CASTDGSYYGYTF.

The chain has TRBV4-3 and TRBJ2-1; no reliable D call. CDR3 size: 12 residues. V was cut by 4 bases and J by 9 bases, with 10 bases left in between. Germline CDR1 and CDR2: LGHNA and YSLEER. As DNA, the CDR3 is TGCGCCAGCAGCCGAAACGCTGGTGAGCAGTTCTTC. This sequence encodes CASSRNAGEQFF.

This clone was counted only a few times. The V and J genes are TRBV4-1 and TRBJ1-5; D gene unclear. The germline gives CDR1 MGHRA, CDR2 YSYEKL. The CDR3 covers 17 residues. V was pared by 0 bases and J by 0 bases, with 12 bases between. CDR3 region: CASSQESRVNSNQPQHF. The CDR3 nucleotides read TGCGCCAGCAGCCAAGAATCCCGGGTCAATAGCAATCAGCCCCAGCATTTT.

In this sample, this clone turned up once. The genes are TRBV27 and TRBJ2-2, with a weak D call TRBD1 (6 bases). Trimming removed 6 bases from V and 6 bases from J, with 20 bases in between. Germline V gives CDR1 MNHEY, CDR2 SMNVEV (reference sequence). The CDR3 is made up of 16 amino acids. In DNA form, the CDR3 reads TGTGCCAGCAGGCCCCAGCAGGGGACGAATGCCGGGGAGCTGTTTTTT. Translation: CASRPQQGTNAGELFF.

CDR3 nucleotide sequence: TGTGCCAGCTACAGGGATGGCTACACCTTC. It codes for CASYRDGYTF. The J gene is TRBJ1-2, the V gene TRBV2; perhaps TRBD1 as D (6 bases). Germline V gives CDR1 SNHLY, CDR2 FYNNEI. The V end was cut by 8 bases, the J end by 6 bases, with 7 bases between. The CDR3 is 10 residues long.

The V gene is TRBV4-2, the J gene TRBJ2-1; D gene unclear. CDR3 length: 14 residues. Germline V gene sequence: CDR1 LGHNA, CDR2 YNFKEQ. Between the trimmed V and J ends, which lost 1 base and 5 bases, there was a span of 9 bases. CDR3 loop: CASSQATLDNEQFF. Here the CDR3 DNA reads TGTGCCAGCAGCCAAGCCACCCTGGACAATGAGCAGTTCTTC.

This clone was counted a single time. This chain links TRBV4-2 with TRBJ2-4, with TRBD2 identical over 8 bases. The ends lost 2 bases at V and 8 bases at J; junction bases unmatched: 17. Germline assignment: CDR1 LGHNA and CDR2 YNFKEQ. The CDR3 totals 18 residues. CDR3 in amino acids: CASSQILGRAGVGDIQYF. The CDR3 DNA reads as TGTGCCAGCAGCCAAATCTTGGGCAGAGCGGGGGTTGGGGACATTCAGTACTTC.

The sample holds a few counts of this clone. This chain joins TRBV9 and TRBJ2-3; perhaps TRBD2 as D (5 bases). Germline V gene data show CDR1 as SGDLS and CDR2 as YYNGEE. The V end lost 4 bases, the J end lost 6 bases, and 12 bases lay between the germline ends. The CDR3 has 13 residues. The CDR3 here is CASSPREGDTQYF. The CDR3, as DNA: TGTGCCAGCAGCCCCCGCGAGGGCGATACGCAGTATTTT. Looking up the rest from reference TRBV9 and TRBJ2-3 gives the full variable domain: DSGVTQTPKHLITATGQRVTLRCSPRSGDLSVYWYQQSLDQGLQFLIQYYNGEERAKGNILERFSAQQFPDLHSELNLSSLELGDSALYFCASSPREGDTQYFGPGTRLTVL.

This chain connects TRBV6-1 to TRBJ2-7; a possible D gene is TRBD2 (5 bases). This CDR3 comprises 14 residues. Looked up from germline, CDR1 is MNHNS and CDR2 is SASEGT. V lost 3 bases, J lost 3 bases, and 12 bases lay in between. The CDR3 here is CASSEGAARYEQYF. The CDR3 DNA reads TGTGCCAGCAGTGAGGGAGCGGCACGCTACGAGCAGTACTTC.

This clone was recorded only once. The J gene is TRBJ2-1, the V gene TRBV10-2, with 13 positions matching TRBD2. The CDR3 runs to 14 residues. Per the germline V gene, CDR1 is WSHSY and CDR2 is SAAADI. V gave up 8 bases and J gave up 6 bases; unmatched junction bases: 4. The CDR3 region has the DNA TGCGCCAGCTGGACTAGCGGGAGAGGCAATGAGCAGTTCTTC. Translating it yields CASWTSGRGNEQFF.

This chain's CDR3 is CASSLRSPLQGRWETQYF. In nucleotides, the CDR3 is TGCGCCAGCAGCCTAAGATCCCCGTTACAGGGGAGGTGGGAGACCCAGTACTTC. The V and J genes are TRBV4-3 and TRBJ2-5; D is possibly TRBD1 (7 bases). CDR3 length equals 18 residues. V lost 4 bases to trimming and J lost 5 bases, with 26 bases between them. Germline lookup yields CDR1 LGHNA and CDR2 YSLEER.

The gene calls are TRBV7-8 and TRBJ1-4; no clear D gene. Trimming removed 5 bases from V and 3 bases from J, with 19 bases in between. The CDR3 has 17 amino acids. Germline CDR1 reads SGHVS; CDR2 reads FQNEAQ. The CDR3 loop is CASSRVQWGTANEKLFF. CDR3 nucleotide sequence: TGTGCCAGCAGCCGGGTACAGTGGGGTACAGCTAATGAAAAACTGTTTTTT.

The chain carries TRBV6-8 and TRBJ2-7; no reliable D call. The CDR3 length is 17 residues. In germline, CDR1 is MNHGY, CDR2 SAAAGT. Deletions cut 5 bases from V and 3 bases from J, with 23 bases between. The CDR3 reads CASSKISVWRRYYEQYF. CDR3 in DNA: TGTGCCAGCAGTAAAATCTCGGTTTGGCGACGCTACTACGAGCAGTACTTC.

This clone was observed a few times. This chain links TRBV20-1 with TRBJ1-2; D not resolved. The CDR3 has 11 amino acids. The V end lost 3 bases, the J end lost 4 bases, and 6 bases lay between the germline ends. CDR1 DFQATT and CDR2 SNEGSKA come from the germline V gene (reference sequence). The CDR3 reads CSASWLYGYTF. CDR3 nucleotides: TGCAGTGCTAGTTGGCTCTATGGCTACACCTTC.

The chain uses TRBV29-1 and TRBJ2-7, with 8 bases identical to TRBD2. The germline gives CDR1 SQVTM, CDR2 ANQGSEA. V shed 4 bases and J 2 bases; nucleotides not matched to a gene: 7. The CDR3 extends over 14 amino acids. The CDR3 sequence: CSVVPAGVPYEQYF. DNA of the CDR3: TGCAGCGTTGTACCAGCGGGAGTTCCCTACGAGCAGTACTTC.

This clone was seen a few times. V and J are TRBV2 and TRBJ1-2; D is unclear. Germline CDR1 and CDR2: SNHLY and FYNNEI. The CDR3 covers 13 residues. Trimming cost V 2 bases and J 4 bases, with 8 bases left between them. The CDR3, as DNA: TGTGCCAGCAGTGAAACATCGTTCTATGGCTACACCTTC. Its protein is CASSETSFYGYTF.